A single sample gave rise to the 21 T cell receptor beta chains below, sequenced in a study of blood T cell repertoires in COVID-19 (dated by TCRdb to 2020 to 2021). The method was the immunoSEQ multiplex PCR assay. TCRdb took over this immuneACCESS table, retaining in-frame rearrangements with V and J assigned. Such tables are incomplete; in checked studies, under half of the missing clones stem from an unresolved V gene, and the remainder is unexplained. This sample gives 100,000 or so clones in total; around 86% of them show up just once. The top ten clonotypes cover roughly 3.1% of the sample. What was sequenced was peripheral blood. The receptors originated from a man in his fifties with active or convalescent COVID-19.

This chain connects TRBV18 to TRBJ1-4; D gene unclear. Trimming took off 1 base at V and 6 bases at J, with 6 bases between the two ends. The CDR3 contains 13 residues. CDR1 and CDR2 (germline): KGHSH, LQKENI. The CDR3 is CASSPLLYEKLFF. CDR3 DNA sequence: TGTGCCAGCTCACCACTCCTATATGAAAAACTGTTTTTT.

This chain links TRBV3-1 (or the pseudogene TRBV3-2) with TRBJ1-1; 7 bases are a match to TRBD1. Germline CDR1 is LGHDT and CDR2 is YNNKEL (reference sequence). This CDR3 comprises 15 residues. Losses at the gene ends were 1 base for V and 0 bases for J; bases not matched to a gene: 2. CDR3 bases: TGTGCCAGCAGCCAAGTGACAGGGATGAACACTGAAGCTTTCTTT. Its translation is CASSQVTGMNTEAFF.

The rearrangement uses TRBV5-1 and TRBJ2-4; tentative D call: TRBD1 (6 bases). Trimming removed 1 base at V and 5 bases at J, with 13 bases between. Looked up from germline, CDR1 is SGHRS and CDR2 is YFSETQ. The CDR3 has 15 residues. Here the CDR3 reads CASSLTGIAQNIQYF. The CDR3 DNA is TGCGCCAGCAGCTTGACAGGGATCGCGCAAAACATTCAGTACTTC.

The J gene is TRBJ2-6, the V gene TRBV6-6, with D possibly matching TRBD1 (6 bases). Trimming took 7 bases from V and 0 from J, leaving 10 bases between them. The germline V gene encodes CDR1 MNHNY and CDR2 SVGAGI (reference sequence). The CDR3 covers 15 residues. The CDR3 loop is CASTDRPSGANVLTF. The CDR3 DNA reads TGTGCCAGCACCGACAGGCCCTCTGGGGCCAACGTCCTGACTTTC.

The chain links TRBV3-1 (or the pseudogene TRBV3-2) to TRBJ1-3, with 7 bases fitting TRBD1. The CDR3 covers 17 residues. The germline V gene encodes CDR1 LGHDT and CDR2 YNNKEL (reference sequence). Unmatched junction bases numbered 6, after V lost 1 base and J lost 0 bases. CDR3 nucleotide sequence: TGTGCCAGCAGCCAAGTAGGGGGCACAAGCTCTGGAAACACCATATATTTT. This codes for CASSQVGGTSSGNTIYF.

The chain joins TRBV30 to TRBJ2-3, with D perhaps matching TRBD2 (6 bases). The CDR3 extends over 13 amino acids. V was shortened by 5 bases and J by 2 bases, with 11 bases between the two germline ends. Looked up from germline, CDR1 is GTSNPN and CDR2 is SVGIG (reference sequence). The chain's CDR3 is CAWDSGLTDTQYF. The CDR3 DNA reads TGTGCCTGGGATAGCGGCCTCACAGATACGCAGTATTTT.

Of note for this clone: Different DNA sequences within this sample yield the same CDR3. The chain uses TRBV7-2 and TRBJ1-1; TRBD1 is a possible D gene (5 bases). V dropped 1 base and J dropped 3 bases, with 6 bases sitting between them. CDR3 length: 13 residues. The germline CDR1 and CDR2 sequences are SGHTA and FQGNSA. Here the CDR3 DNA reads TGTGCCAGCAGCTTAGGGGGCGACACTGAAGCTTTCTTT. Translated: CASSLGGDTEAFF.

The V and J genes are TRBV28 and TRBJ1-3; D is perhaps TRBD1 (6 bases). V lost 3 bases, J lost 2 bases, and 11 bases lay in between. This CDR3 has 15 residues. Germline V lookup: CDR1 MDHEN, CDR2 SYDVKM. CDR3 in DNA: TGTGCCAGCAGTTTGGACAGTAGCACTGGAAACACCATATATTTT. Translating it yields CASSLDSSTGNTIYF.

Here the CDR3 DNA reads TGTGCCAGCAGTTTTGGACAAAATCAGCCCCAGCATTTT. This translates into CASSFGQNQPQHF. This chain uses TRBV28 with TRBJ1-5; D is possibly TRBD1 (5 bases). Trimming stripped 3 bases from V and 4 bases from J, with 7 bases between. The CDR3 sequence is 13 residues long. Germline lookup yields CDR1 MDHEN and CDR2 SYDVKM.

The chain links TRBV4-2 to TRBJ2-2, with D possibly TRBD1 on 5 matching bases. Germline V lookup: CDR1 LGHNA, CDR2 YNFKEQ. The germline V and J ends were trimmed by 0 bases and 0 bases, with 8 bases remaining between them. The CDR3 is 16 residues long. CDR3 bases: TGTGCCAGCAGCCAAGATGGGGCAACGAACACCGGGGAGCTGTTTTTT. The encoded protein is CASSQDGATNTGELFF.

The V and J genes are TRBV24-1 and TRBJ1-6; D not resolved. Trimming stripped 5 bases from V and 7 bases from J, with 11 bases between. Germline-derived CDR1 and CDR2 are KGHDR and SFDVKD. The CDR3 covers 14 residues. CDR3 protein: CATSGGGYNSPLHF. The CDR3 DNA reads as TGTGCCACCAGTGGCGGAGGGTACAATTCACCCCTCCACTTT.

Here the CDR3 reads CASSLGGGEGYTF. For the CDR3, the DNA is TGTGCCAGCAGCTTAGGAGGGGGCGAAGGCTACACCTTC. This chain links TRBV5-4 with TRBJ1-2, with 7 positions matching TRBD1. V gave up 2 bases and J gave up 8 bases; unmatched junction bases: 6. This CDR3 is 13 amino acids long. CDR1 and CDR2 from the germline V gene are SGHNT and YYREEE (reference sequence).

This chain joins TRBV14 and TRBJ1-1, with 8 bases identical to TRBD1. The CDR3 totals 14 residues. CDR1 SGHDN and CDR2 FVKESK come from the germline V gene. V trimming: 6 bases; J trimming: 1 base; junction bases outside the gene matches: 4. CDR3 region: CASRAGTGNTEAFF. CDR3 nucleotide sequence: TGTGCCAGCAGAGCCGGGACAGGGAACACTGAAGCTTTCTTT.

The chain has TRBV5-1 and TRBJ1-4; 7 positions agree with TRBD1. J lost 4 bases, V lost 1 base, and 7 bases had no gene match. This CDR3 has 16 amino acids. Germline assignment: CDR1 SGHRS and CDR2 YFSETQ. CDR3 coding DNA: TGCGCCAGCAGCTTGCAGGCAGGGGGGTTTAATGAAAAACTGTTTTTT. This sequence encodes CASSLQAGGFNEKLFF.

The genes are TRBV2 and TRBJ1-1, with D possibly being TRBD1 (6 bases). This CDR3 spans 12 amino acids. CDR1 is SNHLY and CDR2 is FYNNEI in the germline V gene. With 3 bases removed from V and 7 bases from J, the gap between germline ends came to 9 bases. In DNA form, the CDR3 reads TGTGCCAGCAGTGAGAGGGGGGGTGAAGCTTTCTTT. It specifies CASSERGGEAFF.

The chain uses TRBV16 and TRBJ1-1; TRBD1 agrees at 7 bases. Per germline, CDR1 KGHSY and CDR2 FQNENV. The CDR3 loop spans 15 amino acids. The ends lost 0 bases at V and 5 bases at J; junction bases unmatched: 6. The CDR3 region has the DNA TGTGCCAGCAGCCAATCCCAGGGGGGTTGGACTGAAGCTTTCTTT. This encodes CASSQSQGGWTEAFF.

The V call is TRBV9, the J call TRBJ1-3, with 7 bases matching TRBD1. CDR1 is SGDLS, CDR2 YYNGEE, per germline. CDR3 length: 16 residues. Unmatched junction bases numbered 12, after V lost 3 bases and J lost 6 bases. Here the CDR3 DNA reads TGTGCCAGCAGCGGAGGACGTTCCGGACAGGAAAACACCATATATTTT. Translation gives CASSGGRSGQENTIYF.

The chain recombines TRBV11-2 with TRBJ1-2; D gene unclear. This CDR3 has 13 residues. Germline lookup yields CDR1 SGHAT and CDR2 FQNNGV. V gave up 2 bases and J gave up 5 bases, with 9 bases separating them. In DNA, the CDR3 is TGTGCCAGCAGCTTAAGCACAGAGTATGGCTACACCTTC. Translating it yields CASSLSTEYGYTF.

As for this clone: Being one base from a much bigger clone, this may be a read error. This chain connects TRBV7-9 to TRBJ1-1; 7 nucleotides match TRBD1. The junction had 0 bases not matched to a gene; V was cut back by 2 bases and J by 3 bases. CDR1 and CDR2 from the germline V gene are SEHNR and FQNEAQ (reference sequence). This CDR3 has 13 amino acids. CDR3 sequence: CASSLTGDTEAFF. The CDR3 bases are TGTGCCAGCAGCTTAACAGGGGACACTGAAGCTTTCTTT. Complete variable domain (other parts from reference TRBV7-9 and TRBJ1-1): DTGVSQNPRHKITKRGQNVTFRCDPISEHNRLYWYRQTLGQGPEFLTYFQNEAQLEKSRLLSDRFSAERPKGSFSTLEIQRTEQGDSAMYLCASSLTGDTEAFFGQGTRLTVV.

J is TRBJ2-5 and V is TRBV19; the D gene is possibly TRBD1 (6 bases). The CDR3 is 13 amino acids. Looked up from germline, CDR1 is LNHDA and CDR2 is SQIVND (reference sequence). V lost 5 bases to trimming and J lost 1 base, with 8 bases between them. The CDR3 region is CASSSQGQETQYF. In DNA form, the CDR3 reads TGTGCCAGTAGTTCACAGGGCCAAGAGACCCAGTACTTC.

V usage is TRBV28 and J usage is TRBJ2-1, with D unclear. Between the trimmed V and J ends, which lost 2 bases and 0 bases, there was a span of 8 bases. Per germline, CDR1 MDHEN and CDR2 SYDVKM. The CDR3 consists of 15 residues. This CDR3 is CASSLVVLSYNEQFF. The CDR3 DNA is TGTGCCAGCAGTTTAGTTGTCCTCTCCTACAATGAGCAGTTCTTC.